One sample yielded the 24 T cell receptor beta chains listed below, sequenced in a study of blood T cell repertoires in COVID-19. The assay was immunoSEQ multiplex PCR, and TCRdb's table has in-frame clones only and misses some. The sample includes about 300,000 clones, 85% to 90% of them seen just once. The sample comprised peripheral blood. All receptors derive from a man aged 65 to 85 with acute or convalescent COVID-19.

This chain's CDR3 is CASTKGSGNQPQHF. Written as DNA, the CDR3 is TGTGCCAGCACCAAAGGGAGTGGCAATCAGCCCCAGCATTTT. The chain has TRBV13 and TRBJ1-5; D uncertain. This CDR3 is 14 amino acids long. Germline V gene data show CDR1 as PRHDT and CDR2 as FYEKMQ (reference sequence). Trimming took off 7 bases at V and 2 bases at J, with 12 bases between the two ends.

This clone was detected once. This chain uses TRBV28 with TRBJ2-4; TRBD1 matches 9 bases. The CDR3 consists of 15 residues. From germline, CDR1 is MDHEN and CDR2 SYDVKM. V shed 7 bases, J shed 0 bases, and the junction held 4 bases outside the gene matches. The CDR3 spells CASMGQGLAKNIQYF. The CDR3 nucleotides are TGTGCCAGCATGGGACAGGGACTAGCCAAAAACATTCAGTACTTC. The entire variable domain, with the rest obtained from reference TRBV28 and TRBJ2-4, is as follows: DVKVTQSSRYLVKRTGEKVFLECVQDMDHENMFWYRQDPGLGLRLIYFSYDVKMKEKGDIPEGYSVSREKKERFSLILESASTNQTSMYLCASMGQGLAKNIQYFGAGTRLSVL.

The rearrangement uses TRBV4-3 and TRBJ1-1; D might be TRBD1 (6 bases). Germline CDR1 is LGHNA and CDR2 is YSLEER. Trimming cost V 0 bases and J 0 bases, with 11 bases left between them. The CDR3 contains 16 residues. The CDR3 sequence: CASSQDQGNLNTEAFF. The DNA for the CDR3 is TGCGCCAGCAGCCAAGATCAGGGGAACCTGAACACTGAAGCTTTCTTT.

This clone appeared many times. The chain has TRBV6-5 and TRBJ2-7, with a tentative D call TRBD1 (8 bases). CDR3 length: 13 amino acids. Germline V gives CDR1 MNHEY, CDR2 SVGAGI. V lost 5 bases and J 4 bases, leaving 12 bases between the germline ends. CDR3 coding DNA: TGTGCCAGCAGTACAGGGGGGGGGTACGAGCAGTACTTC. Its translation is CASSTGGGYEQYF.

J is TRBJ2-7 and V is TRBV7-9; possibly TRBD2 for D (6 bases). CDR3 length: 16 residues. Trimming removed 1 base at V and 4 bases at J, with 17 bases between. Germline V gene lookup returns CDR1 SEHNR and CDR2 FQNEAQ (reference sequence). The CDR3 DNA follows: TGTGCCAGCAGCTTAGGCTCCCTAGCGTCAGGGTACGAGCAGTACTTC. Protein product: CASSLGSLASGYEQYF.

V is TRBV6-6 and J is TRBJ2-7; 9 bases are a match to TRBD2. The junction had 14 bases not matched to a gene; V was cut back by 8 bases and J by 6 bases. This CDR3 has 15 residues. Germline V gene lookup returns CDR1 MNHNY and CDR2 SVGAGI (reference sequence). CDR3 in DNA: TGTGCCAGCGGGTCCCTTAAGGGACTAGCTCTCGAGCAGTACTTC. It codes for CASGSLKGLALEQYF.

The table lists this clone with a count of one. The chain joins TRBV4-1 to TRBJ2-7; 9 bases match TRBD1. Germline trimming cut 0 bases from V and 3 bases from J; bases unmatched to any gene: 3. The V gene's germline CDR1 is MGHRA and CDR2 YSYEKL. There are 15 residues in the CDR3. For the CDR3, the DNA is TGCGCCAGCAGCCAAGACGGGGACAGGGACTACGAGCAGTACTTC. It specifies CASSQDGDRDYEQYF.

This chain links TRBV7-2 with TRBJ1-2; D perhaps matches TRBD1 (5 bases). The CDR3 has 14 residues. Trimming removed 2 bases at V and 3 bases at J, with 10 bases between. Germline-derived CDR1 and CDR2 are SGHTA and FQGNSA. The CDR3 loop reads CASSLNAGDYGYTF. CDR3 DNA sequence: TGTGCCAGCAGCTTAAATGCGGGGGACTATGGCTACACCTTC.

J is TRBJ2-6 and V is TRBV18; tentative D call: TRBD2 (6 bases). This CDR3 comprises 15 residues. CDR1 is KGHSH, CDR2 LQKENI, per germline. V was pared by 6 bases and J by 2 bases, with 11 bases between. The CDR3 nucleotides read TGTGCCAGCTCCCGCGGGGCGGCTGGGGCCAACGTCCTGACTTTC. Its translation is CASSRGAAGANVLTF. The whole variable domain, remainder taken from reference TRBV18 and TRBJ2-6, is NAGVMQNPRHLVRRRGQEARLRCSPMKGHSHVYWYRQLPEEGLKFMVYLQKENIIDESGMPKERFSAEFPKEGPSILRIQQVVRGDSAAYFCASSRGAAGANVLTFGAGSRLTVL.

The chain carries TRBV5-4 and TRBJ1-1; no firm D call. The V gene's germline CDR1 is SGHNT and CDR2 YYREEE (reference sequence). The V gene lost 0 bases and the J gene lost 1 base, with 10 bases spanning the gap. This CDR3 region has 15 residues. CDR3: CASSLGGRSNTEAFF. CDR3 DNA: TGTGCCAGCAGCTTGGGTGGGAGGTCGAACACTGAAGCTTTCTTT.

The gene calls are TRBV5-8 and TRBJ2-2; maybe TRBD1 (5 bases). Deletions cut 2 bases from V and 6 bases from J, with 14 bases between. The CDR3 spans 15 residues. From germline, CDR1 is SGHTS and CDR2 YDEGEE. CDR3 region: CASSFWGLGSGELFF. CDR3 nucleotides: TGTGCCAGCAGCTTCTGGGGCCTGGGTTCCGGGGAGCTGTTTTTT.

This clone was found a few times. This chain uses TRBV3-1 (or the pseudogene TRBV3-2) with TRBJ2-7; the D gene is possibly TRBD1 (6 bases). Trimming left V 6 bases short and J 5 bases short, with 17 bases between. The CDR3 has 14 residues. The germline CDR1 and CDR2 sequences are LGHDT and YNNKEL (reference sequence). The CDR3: CASSPTGIRNEQYF. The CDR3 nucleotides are TGTGCCAGCAGTCCAACAGGGATTCGGAACGAGCAGTACTTC.

Here the CDR3 reads CATRGQLVTEAFF. Here the CDR3 DNA reads TGTGCCACGCGAGGACAACTGGTTACTGAAGCTTTCTTT. The rearrangement joins TRBV28 to TRBJ1-1, with D possibly TRBD1 on 5 matching bases. The germline V gene has CDR1 MDHEN and CDR2 SYDVKM. The CDR3 consists of 13 residues. The V end lost 10 bases, the J end lost 5 bases, and 17 bases lay between the germline ends.

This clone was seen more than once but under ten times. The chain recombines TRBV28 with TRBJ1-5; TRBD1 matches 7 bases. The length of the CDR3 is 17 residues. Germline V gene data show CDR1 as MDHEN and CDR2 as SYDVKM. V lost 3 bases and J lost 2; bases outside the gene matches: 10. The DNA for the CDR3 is TGTGCCAGCAGTTTTGGGGGTGGAACAGGGGGCAATCAGCCCCAGCATTTT. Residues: CASSFGGGTGGNQPQHF.

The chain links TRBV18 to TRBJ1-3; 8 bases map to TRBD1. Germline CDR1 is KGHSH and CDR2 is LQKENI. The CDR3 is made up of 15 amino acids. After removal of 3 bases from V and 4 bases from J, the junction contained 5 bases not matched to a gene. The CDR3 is CASSPQGASGNTIYF. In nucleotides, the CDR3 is TGTGCCAGCTCACCTCAGGGGGCGTCCGGAAACACCATATATTTT.

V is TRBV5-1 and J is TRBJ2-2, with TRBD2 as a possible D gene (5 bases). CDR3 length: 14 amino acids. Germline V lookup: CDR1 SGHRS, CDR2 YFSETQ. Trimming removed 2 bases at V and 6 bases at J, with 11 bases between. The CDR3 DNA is TGCGCCAGCAGCTTCTCGGGGAATTCCGGGGAGCTGTTTTTT. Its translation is CASSFSGNSGELFF.

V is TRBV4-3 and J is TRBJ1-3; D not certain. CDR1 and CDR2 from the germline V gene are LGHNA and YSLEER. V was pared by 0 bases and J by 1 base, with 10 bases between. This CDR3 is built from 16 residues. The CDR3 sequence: CASSQDHALSGNTIYF. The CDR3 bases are TGCGCCAGCAGCCAAGATCACGCCCTATCTGGAAACACCATATATTTT.

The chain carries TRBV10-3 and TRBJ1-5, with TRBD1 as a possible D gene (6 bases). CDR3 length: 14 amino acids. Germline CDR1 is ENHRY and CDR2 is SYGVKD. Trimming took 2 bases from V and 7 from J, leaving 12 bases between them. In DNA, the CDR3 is TGTGCCATCAGTGAGGGGGACACCAAACAGCCCCAGCATTTT. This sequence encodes CAISEGDTKQPQHF.

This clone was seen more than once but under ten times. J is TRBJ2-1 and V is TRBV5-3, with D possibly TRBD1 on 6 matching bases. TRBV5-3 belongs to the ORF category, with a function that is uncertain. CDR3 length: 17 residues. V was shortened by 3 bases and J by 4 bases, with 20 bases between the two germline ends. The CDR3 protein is CARSSLQGHLTYNEQFF. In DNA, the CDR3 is TGTGCCAGAAGCTCCTTACAGGGTCATCTAACATACAATGAGCAGTTCTTC.

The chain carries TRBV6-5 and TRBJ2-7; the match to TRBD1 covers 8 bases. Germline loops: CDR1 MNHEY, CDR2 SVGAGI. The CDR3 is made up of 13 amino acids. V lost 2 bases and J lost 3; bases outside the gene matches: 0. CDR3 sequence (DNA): TGTGCCAGCAGTTACACAGGGGGCTACGAGCAGTACTTC. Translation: CASSYTGGYEQYF.

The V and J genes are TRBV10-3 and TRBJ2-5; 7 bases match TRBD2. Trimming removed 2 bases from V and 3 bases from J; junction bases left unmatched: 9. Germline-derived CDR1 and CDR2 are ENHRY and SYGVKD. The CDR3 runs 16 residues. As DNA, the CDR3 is TGTGCCATCAGTGAGCCCCGTACGGGGGGAGAAGAGACCCAGTACTTC. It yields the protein CAISEPRTGGEETQYF.

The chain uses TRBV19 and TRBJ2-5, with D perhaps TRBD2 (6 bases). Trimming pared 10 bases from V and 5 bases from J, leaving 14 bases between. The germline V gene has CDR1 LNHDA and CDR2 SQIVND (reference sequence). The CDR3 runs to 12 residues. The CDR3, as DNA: TGTGCCACCGGGACTCCGGGGGAGACCCAGTACTTC. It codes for CATGTPGETQYF.

This CDR3 reads CASSFSVGGANVLTF. In nucleotides, the CDR3 is TGCGCCAGCAGCTTCAGTGTTGGTGGGGCCAACGTCCTGACTTTC. This chain connects TRBV5-1 to TRBJ2-6; the D is unclear. The V gene's germline CDR1 is SGHRS and CDR2 YFSETQ. V was pared by 2 bases and J by 3 bases, with 9 bases between. The CDR3 has 15 residues.

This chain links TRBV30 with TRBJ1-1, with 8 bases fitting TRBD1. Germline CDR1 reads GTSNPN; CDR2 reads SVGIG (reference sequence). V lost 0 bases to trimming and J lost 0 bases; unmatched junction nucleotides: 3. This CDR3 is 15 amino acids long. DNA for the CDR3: TGTGCCTGGAGTGTACAGGGGGTCATGAACACTGAAGCTTTCTTT. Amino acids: CAWSVQGVMNTEAFF.